Below, one T cell receptor beta chain is given with its context. Its specificity is not known. This specimen belongs to a study of OX40 agonist ivuxolimab in advanced cancers. At the level of the study: The drug used for patients, ivuxolimab, was an agonistic anti-OX40 (CD134) antibody.

Some clones are missing from TCRdb's copy, which holds only in-frame ones; the method was immunoSEQ multiplex PCR. Here the sample spans over 25,000 clones, over 75% being singletons. Findings and limits, study-wide: No determination was made of the antigen specificity of the expanded peripheral T cells.

The V end was cut by 3 bases, the J end by 2 bases, with 17 bases between. This CDR3 has 17 residues. The V gene's germline CDR1 is SGDLS and CDR2 YYNGEE. The sequence was obtained from an adult with an advanced solid tumor such as melanoma, head and neck, liver or kidney cancer. J is TRBJ2-2 and V is TRBV9, with a tentative D call TRBD1 (6 bases). Material: CD4+ or CD8+ T cells sorted from blood, obtained in a trial of the OX40 agonist ivuxolimab. The CDR3 loop reads CASSEGLGQQNTGELFF. CDR3 bases: TGTGCCAGCAGCGAGGGGTTAGGACAGCAAAACACCGGGGAGCTGTTTTTT.